These 3 T cell receptor beta chains came from one sample sequenced in a study of T cells after yellow fever vaccination. TCRdb independently ran MiXCR on the 5' RACE reads; one entry per CDR3 protein. The profile covers 300,000 to 400,000 distinct CDR3 sequences, with about an eighth appearing a single time and 3.2% taken by the ten largest. The material was CD4+ T cells sorted from PBMCs, obtained 15 days after the yellow fever booster vaccination. The receptors shown here come from a man between 18 and 29 years old who received the YFV17D yellow fever vaccine.

The V and J genes are TRBV27 and TRBJ1-4; D is uncertain. Trimming removed 6 bases at V and 3 bases at J, with 17 bases between. Germline values: CDR1 MNHEY, CDR2 SMNVEV (reference sequence). The CDR3 is made up of 16 amino acids. This chain's CDR3 is CASRPREGWANEKLFF. The CDR3 region has the DNA TGTGCCAGCAGACCAAGGGAGGGTTGGGCTAATGAAAAACTGTTTTTT.

This clonotype showed up just a few times. V and J are TRBV10-3 and TRBJ2-3; 7 nucleotides line up with TRBD2. The germline CDR1 and CDR2 sequences are ENHRY and SYGVKD. With 8 bases clipped from V and 1 base from J, the junction kept 6 bases outside the gene matches. The CDR3 sequence is 14 residues long. CDR3 in amino acids: CAIGFREGTDTQYF. The CDR3 nucleotides read TGTGCCATCGGATTTCGGGAGGGCACAGATACGCAGTATTTT.

V gene TRBV7-2 combines with J gene TRBJ2-2; unclear D gene. V lost 3 bases and J 5 bases, leaving 7 bases between the germline ends. There are 13 residues in the CDR3. Germline CDR1 SGHTA, CDR2 FQGNSA. For the CDR3, the DNA is TGTGCCAGCAGCTTCGACCCGACCGGGGAGCTGTTTTTT. Its protein product is CASSFDPTGELFF.